This T cell receptor beta chain was observed in a study of shared clonotypes between healthy human individuals. This CDR3 is 18 amino acids long. Trimming at V came to 2 bases and at J to 0 bases, leaving 11 bases not matched to a gene. Looked up from germline, CDR1 is SGDLS and CDR2 is YYNGEE. Clones were sequenced by immunoSEQ multiplex PCR, and TCRdb holds only the in-frame ones, with some missing. This sample has 550,000 to 800,000 clones, with about 92% found just once. The TCR comes from a man between 18 and 35 years old in good health. Some clones in this sample may be carry-over from other donors' samples. The V gene is TRBV9, the J gene TRBJ2-4; 7 positions agree with TRBD1. Specimen: memory CD8+ T cells from PBMCs. Subset meaning: CD45RO+ cells pooled with CCR7-negative TemRA cells. DNA of the CDR3: TGTGCCAGCAGCGTGGACAGGACCCTCCCCCCAGCCAAAAACATTCAGTACTTC. Translation gives CASSVDRTLPPAKNIQYF. Filled out from reference TRBV9 and TRBJ2-4, the complete variable domain reads DSGVTQTPKHLITATGQRVTLRCSPRSGDLSVYWYQQSLDQGLQFLIQYYNGEERAKGNILERFSAQQFPDLHSELNLSSLELGDSALYFCASSVDRTLPPAKNIQYFGAGTRLSVL.